This T cell receptor (beta chain) appears in the sequencing data of a study of metastatic and nonmetastatic thyroid tumors. As for the study in general: The authors compared repertoires across blood and tumor or nodule tissue from malignant and benign thyroid patients.

No treatment of any kind had been given to any patient before thyroid surgery. Germline V lookup: CDR1 SGHAT, CDR2 FQNNGV. This CDR3 contains 12 residues. V was cut by 1 base and J by 9 bases, with 10 bases left in between. Through MiXCR, TCRdb re-clonotyped the PCR reads. The sample has tens of thousands of clones; about 13% are singletons. At least ten counts were recorded for this clone. The same CDR3 also results from other DNA sequences found in this sample. The sequence derives from a female donor with papillary thyroid cancer or a benign thyroid nodule (not recorded which). Some clones in this sample may be carry-over from other donors' samples. Material for sequencing was blood. The rearrangement uses TRBV11-2 and TRBJ2-7; D possibly matches TRBD1 or TRBD2 (6 bases each). The CDR3 DNA follows: TGTGCCAGCAGCTTAGGGGGGGCCGGGCAGTACTTC. This translates into CASSLGGAGQYF.